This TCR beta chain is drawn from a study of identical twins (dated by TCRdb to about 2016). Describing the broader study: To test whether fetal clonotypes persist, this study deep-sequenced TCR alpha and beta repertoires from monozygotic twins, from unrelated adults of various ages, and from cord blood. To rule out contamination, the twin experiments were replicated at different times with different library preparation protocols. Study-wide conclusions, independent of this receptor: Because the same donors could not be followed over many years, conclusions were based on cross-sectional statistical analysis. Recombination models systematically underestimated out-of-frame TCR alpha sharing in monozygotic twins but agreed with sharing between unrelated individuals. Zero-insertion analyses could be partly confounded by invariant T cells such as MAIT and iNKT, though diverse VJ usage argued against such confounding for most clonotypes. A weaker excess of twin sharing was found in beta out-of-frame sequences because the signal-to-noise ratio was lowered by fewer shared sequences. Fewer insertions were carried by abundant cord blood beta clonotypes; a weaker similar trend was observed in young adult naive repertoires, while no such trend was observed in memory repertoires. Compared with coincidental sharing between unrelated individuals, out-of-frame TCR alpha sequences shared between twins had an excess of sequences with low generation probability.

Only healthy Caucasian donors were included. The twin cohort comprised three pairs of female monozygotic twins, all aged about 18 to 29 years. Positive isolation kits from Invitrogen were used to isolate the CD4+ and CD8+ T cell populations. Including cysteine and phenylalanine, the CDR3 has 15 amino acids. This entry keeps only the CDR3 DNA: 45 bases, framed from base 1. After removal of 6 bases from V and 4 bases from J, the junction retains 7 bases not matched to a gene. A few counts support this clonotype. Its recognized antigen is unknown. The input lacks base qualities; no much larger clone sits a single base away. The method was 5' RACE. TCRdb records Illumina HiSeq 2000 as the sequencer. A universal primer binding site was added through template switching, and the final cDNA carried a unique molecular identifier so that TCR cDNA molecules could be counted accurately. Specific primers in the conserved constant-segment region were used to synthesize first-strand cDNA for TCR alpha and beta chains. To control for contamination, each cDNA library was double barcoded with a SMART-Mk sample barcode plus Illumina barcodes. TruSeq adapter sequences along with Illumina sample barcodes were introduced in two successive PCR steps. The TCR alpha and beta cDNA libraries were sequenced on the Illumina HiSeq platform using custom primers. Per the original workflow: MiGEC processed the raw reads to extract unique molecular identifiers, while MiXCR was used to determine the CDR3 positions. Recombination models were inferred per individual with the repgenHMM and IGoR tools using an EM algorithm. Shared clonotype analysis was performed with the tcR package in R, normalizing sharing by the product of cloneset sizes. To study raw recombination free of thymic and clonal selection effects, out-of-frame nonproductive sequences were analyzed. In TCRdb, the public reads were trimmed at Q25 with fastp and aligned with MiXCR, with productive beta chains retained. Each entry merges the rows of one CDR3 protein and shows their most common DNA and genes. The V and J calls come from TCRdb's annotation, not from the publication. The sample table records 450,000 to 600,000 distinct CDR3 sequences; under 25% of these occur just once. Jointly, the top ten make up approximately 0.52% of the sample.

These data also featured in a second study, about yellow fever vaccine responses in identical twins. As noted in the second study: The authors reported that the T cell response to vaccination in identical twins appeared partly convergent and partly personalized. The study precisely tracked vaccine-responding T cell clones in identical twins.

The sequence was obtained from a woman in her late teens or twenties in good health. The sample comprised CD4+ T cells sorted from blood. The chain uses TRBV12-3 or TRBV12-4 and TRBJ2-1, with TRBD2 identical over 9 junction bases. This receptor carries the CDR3 CASRGTSRLYNEQFF. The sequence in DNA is TGTGCCAGCAGGGGGACTAGCCGCCTGTACAATGAGCAGTTCTTC.